The 4 T cell receptor beta chains in this list originate from one sample, sequenced in a study of vaccination and CD4 T cells after COVID-19. Documented treatment: roughly 10-day PBMC culture with coronavirus spike peptide pools or control peptides (ViraFEST assay). The unexposed donor provided CD4+ T cells, which were taken before the COVID-19 pandemic (2011-2018). These receptors lack a known antigen. Cultured CD4+ T-cell DNA underwent Oncomine TCR Beta short-read sequencing. Someone extracted genomic DNA from cultured CD4+ T cells. Each CDR3 protein is one row after TCRdb ran MiXCR on the PCR reads. Here the sample spans some 9,700 distinct CDR3 sequences, under 40% being singletons. Material for sequencing was CD4+ T cells from blood, cultured in vitro. The source of these receptors is a human donor in good health.

This chain uses TRBV6-1 with TRBJ1-5; the match to TRBD1 covers 7 bases. This CDR3 is built from 16 residues. J lost 0 bases, V lost 6 bases, and 8 bases had no gene match. Germline V gene data show CDR1 as MNHNS and CDR2 as SASEGT. This CDR3 reads CASRGGQPNSNQPQHF. CDR3 in DNA: TGTGCCAGCAGGGGGGGACAGCCGAATAGCAATCAGCCCCAGCATTTT.

This clonotype was counted only a few times. This chain links TRBV6-1 with TRBJ1-2; D perhaps matches TRBD1 (6 bases). CDR3 length: 13 amino acids. Trimming took off 11 bases at V and 6 bases at J, with 19 bases between the two ends. Germline CDR1 and CDR2: MNHNS and SASEGT. The CDR3 protein is CAGGTGSGNGYTF. CDR3 in DNA: TGTGCCGGTGGTACAGGGTCAGGGAATGGCTACACCTTC.

This clonotype was picked up a small number of times. The genes are TRBV7-3 and TRBJ2-3; 8 positions match TRBD2. V dropped 5 bases and J dropped 6; count of bases not matched to a gene: 10. From germline, CDR1 is SGHTA and CDR2 FQGTGA. This CDR3 spans 15 amino acids. For the CDR3, the DNA is TGTGCCAGCAGCCAAGACGGGGGGGCTGGGGATACGCAGTATTTT. Residues: CASSQDGGAGDTQYF.

V gene TRBV7-9 combines with J gene TRBJ2-2, with no clear D. With 2 bases removed from V and 1 base from J, the gap between germline ends came to 5 bases. Germline loops: CDR1 SEHNR, CDR2 FQNEAQ (reference sequence). The CDR3 runs to 14 residues. CDR3: CASSLTQNTGELFF. CDR3 DNA sequence: TGTGCCAGCAGCTTAACGCAGAACACCGGGGAGCTGTTTTTT.